The subject of this entry is one T cell receptor beta chain. Its antigen is not identified. CDR3 length equals 15 residues. CDR1 and CDR2 (germline): SGDLS, YYNGEE. J lost 1 base, V lost 3 bases, and 3 bases had no gene match. Only in-frame clones appear in the TCRdb table, and some are missing; sequencing was by immunoSEQ multiplex PCR. The sample lists just over 2,000,000 clones, 85% to 95% occurring once. The entry originates in a study of shared clonotypes between healthy human individuals. General study points: The sampled material consisted only of blood, and tissue repertoires are likely to differ. Against clonotypes common to all four donors, non-shared ones had lower generation probabilities.

The chain combines TRBV9 with TRBJ2-3, with 9 bases matching TRBD1. The sequencing sample was made of naive CD4+ T cells sorted from blood. Described subset: CD45RA+ positively selected. The sequence was collected from a man aged 18 to 29 in good health. CDR3 bases: TGTGCCAGCAGCGCCCGGGACAGGGGCACAGATACGCAGTATTTT. It is translated as CASSARDRGTDTQYF.